The 17 T cell receptor beta chains reported below all come from one sample, sequenced in a study of technical replicates of blood from a few donors. The data were produced by immunoSEQ multiplex PCR, yet TCRdb's version contains in-frame clones alone and is incomplete. The sample has approximately 97,000 clones; approximately 96% are singletons. Sequenced sample: T cells isolated from PBMCs. Receptor source: a human donor in good health.

The CDR3 nucleotides read TGTGCCAGCCGAGACGACAGGACCTCTTATCAGCCCCAGCATTTT. Protein product: CASRDDRTSYQPQHF. The gene calls are TRBV28 and TRBJ1-5, with a weak D call TRBD1 (6 bases). V lost 8 bases and J lost 5, with 19 bases in between. CDR3 length: 15 residues. Germline-derived CDR1 and CDR2 are MDHEN and SYDVKM.

This CDR3 reads CASSPPVGGNTEAFF. The DNA of the CDR3 is TGTGCCAGCTCACCCCCAGTCGGGGGGAACACTGAAGCTTTCTTT. The chain joins TRBV18 to TRBJ1-1; maybe TRBD1 (5 bases). The CDR3 has 15 amino acids. V lost 3 bases and J 1 base, leaving 12 bases between the germline ends. The germline CDR1 and CDR2 sequences are KGHSH and LQKENI.

This CDR3 reads CSASYADTQYF. The DNA for the CDR3 is TGCAGTGCTAGCTACGCAGATACGCAGTATTTT. The chain carries TRBV20-1 and TRBJ2-3; no clear D. The V gene's germline CDR1 is DFQATT and CDR2 SNEGSKA (reference sequence). The CDR3 totals 11 residues. With 3 bases removed from V and 4 bases from J, the gap between germline ends came to 5 bases.

The V and J genes are TRBV6-5 and TRBJ2-1, with TRBD2 as a possible D gene (6 bases). V was cut by 5 bases and J by 5 bases, with 13 bases left in between. From germline, CDR1 is MNHEY and CDR2 SVGAGI. The CDR3 spans 14 residues. The CDR3 spells CASSPPGLNNEQFF. CDR3 coding DNA: TGTGCCAGCAGTCCCCCGGGACTCAACAATGAGCAGTTCTTC.

The chain is built from TRBV6-1 and TRBJ2-1; the D gene is possibly TRBD2 (6 bases). CDR3 size: 14 residues. The V end was cut by 10 bases, the J end by 8 bases, with 21 bases between. The germline V gene encodes CDR1 MNHNS and CDR2 SASEGT. In nucleotides, the CDR3 is TGTGCCATGTCGAGCGGGCTCGCTCCGGATGAGCAGTTCTTC. Translation: CAMSSGLAPDEQFF.

The chain uses TRBV14 and TRBJ2-1; D not certain. This CDR3 is 13 amino acids long. Trimming removed 1 base from V and 7 bases from J, with 8 bases in between. Germline CDR1 reads SGHDN; CDR2 reads FVKESK. In DNA form, the CDR3 reads TGTGCCAGCAGCCAAGCCTACAGAAATGAGCAGTTCTTC. It codes for CASSQAYRNEQFF.

The rearrangement links TRBV4-3 to TRBJ2-7; 10 nucleotides line up with TRBD1. Germline lookup yields CDR1 LGHNA and CDR2 YSLEER. J was trimmed by 2 bases and V by 6 bases; bases with no gene match: 7. The CDR3 runs 15 residues. CDR3 bases: TGCGCCAGCAGTTTCGCCGGGACAGGGGCCTACGAGCAGTACTTC. It yields the protein CASSFAGTGAYEQYF.

The CDR3 region has the DNA TGTGCCAGCAGTCACTGGGACAGGGAGTTCGATGGCTACACCTTC. Protein product: CASSHWDREFDGYTF. The rearrangement links TRBV28 to TRBJ1-2; 9 nucleotides match TRBD1. The CDR3 is 15 residues long. Germline values: CDR1 MDHEN, CDR2 SYDVKM. V shed 5 bases and J 6 bases; nucleotides not matched to a gene: 10.

The rearrangement links TRBV4-1 to TRBJ2-3; possible D gene TRBD2, 6 bases. CDR3 length equals 14 residues. Looked up from germline, CDR1 is MGHRA and CDR2 is YSYEKL. V was shortened by 4 bases and J by 5 bases, with 13 bases between the two germline ends. The CDR3 region has the DNA TGCGCCAGCAGCCCCCTTAGCGGAGGAGATACGCAGTATTTT. Its translation: CASSPLSGGDTQYF.

In DNA, the CDR3 is TGTGCCAGCACCCGGCCCGGGACAGGGGGAACGGGGTACAATGAGCAGTTCTTC. Its protein is CASTRPGTGGTGYNEQFF. The chain recombines TRBV27 with TRBJ2-1; 11 bases align to TRBD1. The germline gives CDR1 MNHEY, CDR2 SMNVEV (reference sequence). The CDR3 extends over 18 amino acids. J lost 4 bases, V lost 7 bases, and 15 bases had no gene match.

V usage is TRBV29-1 and J usage is TRBJ1-2, with a tentative D call TRBD1 (6 bases). The germline CDR1 and CDR2 sequences are SQVTM and ANQGSEA. Trimming left V 3 bases short and J 6 bases short, with 8 bases between. This CDR3 is built from 11 residues. The CDR3 coding sequence is TGCAGCGTTGATAGGGGGAATGGCTACACCTTC. It specifies CSVDRGNGYTF.

A note on this clone: The junction differs from germline at one of its ends, possibly a read error. This chain connects TRBV28 to TRBJ2-7, with a tentative D call TRBD2 (6 bases). The CDR3 runs to 12 residues. The V gene's germline CDR1 is MDHEN and CDR2 SYDVKM. Here the CDR3 DNA reads TGTGCCAGCTACACTAGCTCCTCCGAGCAGTACTTC. Protein: CASYTSSSEQYF. The whole variable domain, filled in from reference TRBV28 and TRBJ2-7, reads DVKVTQSSRYLVKRTGEKVFLECVQDMDHENMFWYRQDPGLGLRLIYFSYDVKMKEKGDIPEGYSVSREKKERFSLILESASTNQTSMYLCASYTSSSEQYFGPGTRLTVT.

This chain links TRBV25-1 with TRBJ2-4, with D maybe TRBD2 (5 bases). The CDR3 length is 16 residues. Germline V gene lookup returns CDR1 MGHDK and CDR2 SYGVNS. V was cut by 6 bases and J by 0 bases, with 15 bases left in between. CDR3 bases: TGTGCCAGCAGCGGCGGAACCGAGGGAGCCAAAAACATTCAGTACTTC. Protein: CASSGGTEGAKNIQYF. The full variable domain, completed using reference TRBV25-1 and TRBJ2-4, is EADIYQTPRYLVIGTGKKITLECSQTMGHDKMYWYQQDPGMELHLIHYSYGVNSTEKGDLSSESTVSRIRTEHFPLTLESARPSHTSQYLCASSGGTEGAKNIQYFGAGTRLSVL.

The V and J genes are TRBV9 and TRBJ1-3, with D tentatively TRBD1 (5 bases). The CDR3 covers 14 residues. The V gene lost 0 bases and the J gene lost 4 bases, with 8 bases spanning the gap. Germline CDR1 is SGDLS and CDR2 is YYNGEE. The CDR3 nucleotides read TGTGCCAGCAGCGTAGAGGGGCTCGGAAACACCATATATTTT. Amino acids: CASSVEGLGNTIYF.

The J gene is TRBJ2-2, the V gene TRBV10-3, with TRBD2 matching over 8 bases. The CDR3 is 16 amino acids. The germline V gene has CDR1 ENHRY and CDR2 SYGVKD. The J segment lost 2 bases and the V segment lost 3 bases, leaving 5 bases of the junction unmatched. CDR3 sequence (DNA): TGTGCCATCAGTGACAAGGGACTAGGAAACACCGGGGAGCTGTTTTTT. Its protein product is CAISDKGLGNTGELFF.

This sequence joins TRBV27 and TRBJ2-7; 7 bases line up with TRBD2. Germline CDR1 and CDR2: MNHEY and SMNVEV (reference sequence). With 6 bases clipped from V and 4 bases from J, the junction kept 9 bases outside the gene matches. The CDR3 has 14 amino acids. Written as DNA, the CDR3 is TGTGCCAGCAGAGTGGCTAGCGGACTTTACGAGCAGTACTTC. It codes for CASRVASGLYEQYF.

The chain combines TRBV28 with TRBJ2-7; D not certain. The CDR3 spans 12 residues. V was trimmed by 5 bases and J by 9 bases, leaving 14 bases between them. Germline V CDR1 and CDR2: MDHEN, SYDVKM. CDR3 nucleotide sequence: TGTGCCAGCAGTCGAGCTACGTATGGGCAGTACTTC. Protein: CASSRATYGQYF.